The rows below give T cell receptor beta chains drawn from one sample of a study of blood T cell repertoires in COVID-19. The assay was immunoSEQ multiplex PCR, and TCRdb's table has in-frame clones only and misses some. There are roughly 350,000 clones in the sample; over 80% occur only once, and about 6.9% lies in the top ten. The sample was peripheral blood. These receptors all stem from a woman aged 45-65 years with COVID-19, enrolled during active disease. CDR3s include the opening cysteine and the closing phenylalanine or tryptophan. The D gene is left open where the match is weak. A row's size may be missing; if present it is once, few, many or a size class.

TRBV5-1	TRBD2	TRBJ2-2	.	CASSGLGTTGELFF	TGCGCCAGCAGTGGACTAGGTACCACCGGGGAGCTGTTTTTT
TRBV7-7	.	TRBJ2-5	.	CASSPQGTQETQYF	TGTGCCAGCAGCCCCCAGGGGACCCAAGAGACCCAGTACTTC
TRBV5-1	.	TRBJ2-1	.	CASSLPQGLNEQFF	TGCGCCAGCAGCTTGCCGCAGGGGTTGAATGAGCAGTTCTTC
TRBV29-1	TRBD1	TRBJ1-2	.	CGVEDPGTDTF	TGCGGCGTTGAAGACCCTGGGACAGACACCTTC
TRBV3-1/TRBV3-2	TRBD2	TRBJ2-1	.	CASSQVLAGVGEQFF	TGTGCCAGCAGCCAGGTGCTAGCGGGAGTGGGTGAGCAGTTCTTC
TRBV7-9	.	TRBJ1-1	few	CASSTTALQNTEAFF	TGTGCCAGCAGCACGACAGCTCTACAGAACACTGAAGCTTTCTTT
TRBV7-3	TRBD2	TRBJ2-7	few	CASSLGLAGSYEQYF	TGTGCCAGCAGCCTTGGACTAGCGGGATCCTACGAGCAGTACTTC
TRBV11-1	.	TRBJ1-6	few	CASSTLNSPLHF	TGTGCCAGCAGCACCCTAAATTCACCCCTCCACTTT
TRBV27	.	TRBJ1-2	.	CASSLGQDYGYTF	TGTGCCAGCAGTTTGGGCCAGGACTATGGCTACACCTTC
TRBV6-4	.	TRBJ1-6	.	CASRDTSSYNSPLHF	TGTGCCAGCAGGGACACGAGCTCCTATAATTCACCCCTCCACTTT
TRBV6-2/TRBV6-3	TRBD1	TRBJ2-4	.	CASSYGQEVGKNIQYF	TGTGCCAGCAGTTACGGACAGGAGGTCGGAAAAAACATTCAGTACTTC
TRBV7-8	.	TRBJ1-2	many	CASSPAYPGGAYGYTF	TGTGCCAGCAGCCCGGCTTACCCCGGTGGGGCCTATGGCTACACCTTC
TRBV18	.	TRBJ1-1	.	CASSQTDKNTEAFF	TGTGCCAGCTCACAGACCGACAAGAACACTGAAGCTTTCTTT
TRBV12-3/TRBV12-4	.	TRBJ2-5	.	CASSPSGRETQYF	TGTGCCAGCAGTCCGTCGGGGAGAGAGACCCAGTACTTC
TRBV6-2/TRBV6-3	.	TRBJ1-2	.	CASSHSHGYTF	TGTGCCAGCAGTCATTCCCATGGCTACACCTTC
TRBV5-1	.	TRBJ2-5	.	CASSLVPFAGKQETQYF	TGCGCCAGCAGCTTGGTGCCATTCGCGGGTAAACAAGAGACCCAGTACTTC
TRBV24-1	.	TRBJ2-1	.	CATANRDRNEQFF	TGTGCCACCGCGAACAGGGACCGCAATGAGCAGTTCTTC
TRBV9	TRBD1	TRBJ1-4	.	CASSETAGQGNEKLFF	TGTGCCAGCAGCGAAACAGCGGGACAGGGAAATGAAAAACTGTTTTTT
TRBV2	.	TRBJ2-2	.	CASSEEEEATGELFF	TGTGCCAGCAGTGAAGAAGAGGAAGCCACCGGGGAGCTGTTTTTT
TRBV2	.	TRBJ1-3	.	CASSERGNTIYF	TGTGCCAGCAGTGAACGTGGAAACACCATATATTTT
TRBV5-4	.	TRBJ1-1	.	CASSRGAGVITEAFF	TGTGCCAGCAGCCGGGGGGCAGGGGTGATCACTGAAGCTTTCTTT
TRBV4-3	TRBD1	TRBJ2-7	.	CASSQEQGTTGLYEQYF	TGCGCCAGCAGCCAAGAACAGGGGACGACGGGCCTCTACGAGCAGTACTTC
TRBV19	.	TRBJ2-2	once	CASSIDITGVAYTGELFF	TGTGCCAGTAGTATAGATATAACCGGGGTAGCGTACACCGGGGAGCTGTTTTTT
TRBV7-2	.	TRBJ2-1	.	CASSLGRAYNEQFF	TGTGCCAGCAGCTTGGGCAGAGCCTACAATGAGCAGTTCTTC
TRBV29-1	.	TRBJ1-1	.	CSVEWYSGIEAFF	TGCAGCGTTGAATGGTATAGCGGAATTGAAGCTTTCTTT
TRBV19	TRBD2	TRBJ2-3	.	CASSRLAGQTDTQYF	TGTGCCAGTAGTCGACTAGCGGGTCAGACAGATACGCAGTATTTT
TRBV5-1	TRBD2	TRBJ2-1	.	CASRPVAGANEQFF	TGCGCCAGCAGACCCGTAGCGGGAGCCAATGAGCAGTTCTTC
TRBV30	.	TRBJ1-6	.	CACATDNNSPLHF	TGTGCCTGCGCGACGGACAATAATTCACCCCTCCACTTT
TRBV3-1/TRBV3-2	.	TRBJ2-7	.	CASSQTGTPYEQYF	TGTGCCAGCAGCCAAACCGGGACTCCCTACGAGCAGTACTTC
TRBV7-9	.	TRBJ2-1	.	CASSLEPIDYNEQFF	TGTGCCAGCAGCTTAGAACCTATCGACTACAATGAGCAGTTCTTC
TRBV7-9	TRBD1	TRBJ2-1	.	CASSLVPGQGFDEQFF	TGTGCCAGCAGCTTAGTGCCGGGACAGGGTTTTGATGAGCAGTTCTTC
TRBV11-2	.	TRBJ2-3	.	CASSFVTGVSDTQYF	TGTGCCAGCAGCTTTGTCACGGGAGTTTCAGATACGCAGTATTTT
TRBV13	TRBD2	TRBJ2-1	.	CASSLGRSSGGWAEQFF	TGTGCCAGCAGCTTAGGCCGTTCTAGCGGGGGATGGGCTGAGCAGTTCTTC
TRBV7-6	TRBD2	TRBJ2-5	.	CASSPTGGSGSGETQYF	TGTGCCAGCAGCCCCACCGGGGGTAGCGGGAGCGGCGAGACCCAGTACTTC
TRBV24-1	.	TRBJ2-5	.	CATMDSDQETQYF	TGTGCCACCATGGATAGCGATCAAGAGACCCAGTACTTC
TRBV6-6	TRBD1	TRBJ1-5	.	CASSYRDRGTQPQHF	TGTGCCAGCAGTTACCGGGACAGGGGGACTCAGCCCCAGCATTTT
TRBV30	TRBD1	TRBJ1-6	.	CAWSPSGTGLYNSPLHF	TGTGCCTGGAGTCCCTCCGGGACAGGGCTCTATAATTCACCCCTCCACTTT
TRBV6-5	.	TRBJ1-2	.	CASKNTRGYGYTF	TGTGCCAGCAAAAATACACGGGGCTATGGCTACACCTTC
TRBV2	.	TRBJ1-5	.	CASSENGARQPQHF	TGTGCCAGCAGTGAAAACGGAGCGCGTCAGCCCCAGCATTTT
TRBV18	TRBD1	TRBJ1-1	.	CASSPPGTGTNTEAFF	TGTGCCAGCTCACCACCGGGGACAGGAACGAACACTGAAGCTTTCTTT
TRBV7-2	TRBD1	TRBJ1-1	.	CASSPRDSGSLMNTEAFF	TGTGCCAGCAGCCCCCGGGACAGTGGGTCCCTCATGAACACTGAAGCTTTCTTT
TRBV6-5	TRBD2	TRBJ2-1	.	CASSVSAGGFNEQFF	TGTGCCAGCTCAGTATCTGCGGGAGGGTTCAATGAGCAGTTCTTC
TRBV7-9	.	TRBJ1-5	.	CASSSSGGGYNQPQHF	TGTGCCAGCAGCTCCTCCGGGGGGGGGTACAATCAGCCCCAGCATTTT
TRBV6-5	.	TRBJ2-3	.	CASSNPGGVGDTQYF	TGTGCCAGCAGTAATCCGGGTGGCGTAGGAGATACGCAGTATTTT
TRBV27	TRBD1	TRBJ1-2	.	CASRGGGRYGYTF	TGTGCCAGCAGAGGAGGGGGCAGGTATGGCTACACCTTC
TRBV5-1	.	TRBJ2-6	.	CASSFQTNSGANVLTF	TGCGCCAGCAGCTTTCAGACAAACTCTGGGGCCAACGTCCTGACTTTC
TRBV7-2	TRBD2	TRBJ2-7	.	CASSAIGLVGEQYF	TGTGCCAGCAGCGCCATAGGACTAGTTGGCGAGCAGTACTTC
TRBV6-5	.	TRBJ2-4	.	CASTRGQVEKTKYF	TGTGCCAGCACCAGAGGACAAGTCGAGAAGACGAAGTACTTC
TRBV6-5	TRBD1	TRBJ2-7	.	CASSYSRTGDSYEQYF	TGTGCCAGCAGTTACTCGAGGACAGGGGATTCCTACGAGCAGTACTTC
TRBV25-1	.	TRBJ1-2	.	CASSESGYYGYTF	TGTGCCAGCAGTGAAAGCGGTTACTATGGCTACACCTTC
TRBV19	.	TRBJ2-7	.	CASSPPLGAGIHEQYF	TGTGCCAGTAGTCCTCCCTTAGGTGCGGGAATCCACGAGCAGTACTTC
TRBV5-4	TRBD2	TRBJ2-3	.	CASSLGLAGRTDTQYF	TGTGCCAGCAGCTTGGGTCTAGCGGGACGAACAGATACGCAGTATTTT
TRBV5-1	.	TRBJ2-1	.	CASSLAPPGNEQFF	TGCGCCAGCAGCCTAGCGCCCCCCGGAAATGAGCAGTTCTTC